The rows below give T cell receptor beta chains drawn from one sample of a study of cytomegalovirus exposure and HLA in healthy donors. Assay used: immunoSEQ multiplex PCR; TCRdb lists only in-frame clones, some missing. Here the sample spans some 150,000 clones, 60% to 80% being singletons. The sequenced material came from PBMCs. These receptors were taken from a man in his forties or fifties in good health and CMV-seronegative. CDR3s include the opening cysteine and the closing phenylalanine or tryptophan. Fields, in order: clone size, V gene, D gene, CDR3 length, J gene, CDR3 DNA, CDR3 protein. The D gene is left open where the match is weak. Some rows mark clone size as missing; the rest say once, few, many or name a class of expanded clone.

>.|TRBV13|TRBD1|19|TRBJ2-6
TGTGCCAGCAGCTCCGGGACAGGGAACGTGTTCTTGGGGGCCAACGTCCTGACTTTC
CASSSGTGNVFLGANVLTF
>once|TRBV5-4|TRBD2|17|TRBJ2-1
TGTGCCAGCAGCTTGGCTAGCGGGGGAAGCTCCTACAATGAGCAGTTCTTC
CASSLASGGSSYNEQFF
>.|TRBV5-6|TRBD2|13|TRBJ2-1
TGTGCCAGCGGGGATTCGTTACTAGCGGAGCAGTTCTTC
CASGDSLLAEQFF
>.|TRBV28|.|11|TRBJ1-2
TGTGCCAGCCGCCGGGACTATGGCTACACCTTC
CASRRDYGYTF
>.|TRBV14|TRBD1|16|TRBJ1-1
TGTGCCAGCAGCCTAAACTCGGACAGGGATTATACTGAAGCTTTCTTT
CASSLNSDRDYTEAFF
>few|TRBV6-1|.|15|TRBJ2-5
TGTGCCAGCAAGGAAGACATTGAGTACCAAGAGACCCAGTACTTC
CASKEDIEYQETQYF
>few|TRBV28|.|15|TRBJ1-5
TGTGCCAGCAGTTTGTGGGCACCCGCCAATCAGCCCCAGCATTTT
CASSLWAPANQPQHF
>.|TRBV29-1|TRBD2|12|TRBJ2-7
TGCAGCGTTGCGAGCGGGGCCTACGAGCAGTACTTC
CSVASGAYEQYF
>few|TRBV29-1|.|16|TRBJ2-3
TGCAGCGTTGTTGGGAGAGACGGATCTAGCACAGATACGCAGTATTTT
CSVVGRDGSSTDTQYF
>.|TRBV27|TRBD1|15|TRBJ1-4
TGTGCCAGCAAAAACGACAGGGGAGGAGGTGAAAAACTGTTTTTT
CASKNDRGGGEKLFF
>.|TRBV6-6|.|14|TRBJ1-3
TGTGCCAGCAGTTTTTCAGGCTCTGGAAACACCATATATTTT
CASSFSGSGNTIYF
>.|TRBV7-2|.|16|TRBJ2-3
TGTGCCAGCAGCGCCCCCCGAATAGTTAGCACAGATACGCAGTATTTT
CASSAPRIVSTDTQYF
>.|TRBV13|TRBD2|15|TRBJ2-2
TGTGCCAGCAGCCCGGGACTAGCGGGATCCGGGGAGCTGTTTTTT
CASSPGLAGSGELFF
>.|TRBV19|.|15|TRBJ2-2
TGTGCCAGTAGTATCAGGCGACGAAACACCGGGGAGCTGTTTTTT
CASSIRRRNTGELFF
>.|TRBV15|TRBD1|15|TRBJ2-2
TGTGCCACCAGCCTAGACAGGGCGAGGACCGGGGAGCTGTTTTTT
CATSLDRARTGELFF
>few|TRBV28|TRBD1|16|TRBJ1-2
TGTGCCAGCAGTCCAAGCGGACCGACAGGGGTCTATGGCTACACCTTC
CASSPSGPTGVYGYTF
>few|TRBV5-1|.|14|TRBJ2-3
TGCGCCAGCAGCTTGGTACAGGGCACAGATACGCAGTATTTT
CASSLVQGTDTQYF
>few|TRBV5-1|TRBD1|17|TRBJ1-1
TGCGCCAGCAGCCTGCAGGACAGGAAGGGGATAAACACTGAAGCTTTCTTT
CASSLQDRKGINTEAFF
>few|TRBV15|TRBD1|15|TRBJ1-5
TGTGCCACCAGCAGAACCGGGACAGGGACTCAGCCCCAGCATTTT
CATSRTGTGTQPQHF
>few|TRBV16|.|12|TRBJ2-7
TGTGCCAGCAGCCAATTATTCGACGAGCAGTACTTC
CASSQLFDEQYF
>.|TRBV27|.|14|TRBJ2-7
TGTGCCAGCAGTTTAGCCCAGGGGTTTTACGAGCAGTACTTC
CASSLAQGFYEQYF
>few|TRBV13|TRBD1|16|TRBJ1-2
TGTGCCAGCAGCACACGTCGGACAGGGGGCGGGTATGGCTACACCTTC
CASSTRRTGGGYGYTF
>few|TRBV21-1|.|17|TRBJ1-1
TGTGCCAGCAGCAAAATGGGGAGGAGGGCCTTGAACACTGAAGCTTTCTTT
CASSKMGRRALNTEAFF
>.|TRBV19|.|15|TRBJ1-2
TGTGCCAGTAGTATAGCAGTGACGGAGGCCTATGGCTACACCTTC
CASSIAVTEAYGYTF
>few|TRBV5-4|.|14|TRBJ2-2
TGTGCCAGCAGCCAAGCGGTTGACACCGGGGAGCTGTTTTTT
CASSQAVDTGELFF
>few|TRBV11-3|TRBD1|15|TRBJ2-1
TGTGCCAGCAGCCAGGGACAGGGAAAACACAATGAGCAGTTCTTC
CASSQGQGKHNEQFF
>.|TRBV7-2|.|12|TRBJ2-3
TGTGCCAGCAACCGAGGTGGAGATACGCAGTATTTT
CASNRGGDTQYF
>few|TRBV4-2|.|13|TRBJ1-1
TGTGCCAGCAGCCAGGCCGGGAGCCGTGGCGCTTTCTTT
CASSQAGSRGAFF
>.|TRBV19|.|12|TRBJ1-1
TGTGCCAGTAGTTTGGACAGCACTGAAGCTTTCTTT
CASSLDSTEAFF
>.|TRBV15|TRBD2|15|TRBJ2-5
TGTGCCACCATCCCGGGGGGGGAGACGGGAGAGACCCAGTACTTC
CATIPGGETGETQYF
>.|TRBV4-3|TRBD1|14|TRBJ2-3
TGCGCCAGCAGCCCTGGACAGGGGGCAGATACGCAGTATTTT
CASSPGQGADTQYF
>.|TRBV4-1|TRBD2|15|TRBJ2-2
TGCGCCAGCAGCCAAGTGGAGCGGGATTTCGGGGAGCTGTTTTTT
CASSQVERDFGELFF
>.|TRBV19|.|12|TRBJ1-1
TGTGCCAGTGTTACACGGAACACTGAAGCTTTCTTT
CASVTRNTEAFF
>.|TRBV2|TRBD1|13|TRBJ1-1
TGTGCCAGCAGTGCAGGGACAGGGGGTAGGACTTTCTTT
CASSAGTGGRTFF
>.|TRBV10-3|TRBD2|17|TRBJ2-5
TGTGCCATCAGTGGGGCCGGAGCGGGAGGGCCGGGGGAGACCCAGTACTTC
CAISGAGAGGPGETQYF
>.|TRBV27|.|13|TRBJ1-4
TGTGCCAGCAGTTTGAGGGGGGGAGGAAAACTGTTTTTT
CASSLRGGGKLFF
>.|TRBV28|TRBD1|16|TRBJ1-1
TGTGCCAGCAGTATTACAGGGGGATACATGAACACTGAAGCTTTCTTT
CASSITGGYMNTEAFF
>.|TRBV2|TRBD1|15|TRBJ2-2
TGTGCCAGCAACAGACAGGGGCGCGACACCGGGGAGCTGTTTTTT
CASNRQGRDTGELFF
>.|TRBV6-1|.|14|TRBJ2-1
TGTGCCAGCAGTGAAGTCAGGGGTTGGAATGAGCAGTTCTTC
CASSEVRGWNEQFF
>.|TRBV7-8|.|13|TRBJ2-7
TGTGCCAGCAGCTTCAGGGTTTTATACGAGCAGTACTTC
CASSFRVLYEQYF
>.|TRBV11-2|TRBD1|16|TRBJ2-7
TGTGCCAGCAGCTTACTTTCGGGGACAGGGGATTACGAGCAGTACTTC
CASSLLSGTGDYEQYF
>few|TRBV5-1|TRBD2|16|TRBJ2-7
TGCGCCAGCAGCTTGGATCCAGCGGGGAGGAGGTACGAGCAGTACTTC
CASSLDPAGRRYEQYF
>.|TRBV6-4|.|15|TRBJ2-7
TGTGCCAGCAGTTACCCGGCAGGGGATCTGTACGAGCAGTACTTC
CASSYPAGDLYEQYF
>.|TRBV2|TRBD2|14|TRBJ2-3
TGTGCCACCTCTGCCCAGCGGGGGAGAGATACGCAGTATTTT
CATSAQRGRDTQYF
>.|TRBV19|TRBD1|17|TRBJ2-7
TGTGCCAGTAGTACCGACTCCCGACAGGGGTGGCCCTACGAGCAGTACTTC
CASSTDSRQGWPYEQYF
>.|TRBV6-5|TRBD1|15|TRBJ1-4
TGTGCCAGCAGTTATCAGACAGGGGTTAATGAAAAACTGTTTTTT
CASSYQTGVNEKLFF
>.|TRBV7-2|.|15|TRBJ2-2
TGTGCCAGCAGCCCTTATCGGGGGAACACCGGGGAGCTGTTTTTT
CASSPYRGNTGELFF
>once|TRBV27|.|15|TRBJ1-5
TGTGCCAGCAGTTTACGACTCCATAGCAATCAGCCCCAGCATTTT
CASSLRLHSNQPQHF
>few|TRBV27|TRBD1|14|TRBJ1-5
TGTGCCAGCAGGGACAGGGCCTTCAATCAGCCCCAGCATTTT
CASRDRAFNQPQHF
>.|TRBV11-2|.|15|TRBJ1-2
TGTGCCAGCAGCTCCGGGTTCGGGAATAACTATGGCTACACCTTC
CASSSGFGNNYGYTF
>.|TRBV6-6|.|14|TRBJ2-1
TGTGCCAGCAGTTACTTTGGCCCATACAATGAGCAGTTCTTC
CASSYFGPYNEQFF
>few|TRBV5-4|.|14|TRBJ2-2
TGTGCCAGCAGCCGGGACACCAACACCGGGGAGCTGTTTTTT
CASSRDTNTGELFF
>once|TRBV6-1|.|13|TRBJ2-5
TGTGCCAGCAGTCTCGGAGGCCAAGAGACCCAGTACTTC
CASSLGGQETQYF
>.|TRBV19|.|13|TRBJ1-5
TGTGCCAGTAAACAGACCTACAATCAGCCCCAGCATTTT
CASKQTYNQPQHF
>.|TRBV25-1|.|12|TRBJ2-1
TGTGCCAGCAGTGAATCTAGCAATGAGCAGTTCTTC
CASSESSNEQFF